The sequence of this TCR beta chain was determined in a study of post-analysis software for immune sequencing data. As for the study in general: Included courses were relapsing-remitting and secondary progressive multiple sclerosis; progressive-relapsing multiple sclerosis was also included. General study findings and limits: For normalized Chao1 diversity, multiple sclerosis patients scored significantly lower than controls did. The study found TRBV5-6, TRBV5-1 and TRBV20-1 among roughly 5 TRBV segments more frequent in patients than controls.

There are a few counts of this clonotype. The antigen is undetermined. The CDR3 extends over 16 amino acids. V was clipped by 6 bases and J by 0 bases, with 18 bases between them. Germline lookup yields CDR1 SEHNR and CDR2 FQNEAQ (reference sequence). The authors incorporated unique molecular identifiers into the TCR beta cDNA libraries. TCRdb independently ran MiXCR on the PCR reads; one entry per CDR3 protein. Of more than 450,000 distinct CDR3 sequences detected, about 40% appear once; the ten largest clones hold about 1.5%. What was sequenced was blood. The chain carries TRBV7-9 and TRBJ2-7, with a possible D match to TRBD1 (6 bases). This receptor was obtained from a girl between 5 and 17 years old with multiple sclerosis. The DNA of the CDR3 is TGTGCCAGCAGTTACAGGGACAAGCCGAGCTCCTACGAGCAGTACTTC. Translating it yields CASSYRDKPSSYEQYF.